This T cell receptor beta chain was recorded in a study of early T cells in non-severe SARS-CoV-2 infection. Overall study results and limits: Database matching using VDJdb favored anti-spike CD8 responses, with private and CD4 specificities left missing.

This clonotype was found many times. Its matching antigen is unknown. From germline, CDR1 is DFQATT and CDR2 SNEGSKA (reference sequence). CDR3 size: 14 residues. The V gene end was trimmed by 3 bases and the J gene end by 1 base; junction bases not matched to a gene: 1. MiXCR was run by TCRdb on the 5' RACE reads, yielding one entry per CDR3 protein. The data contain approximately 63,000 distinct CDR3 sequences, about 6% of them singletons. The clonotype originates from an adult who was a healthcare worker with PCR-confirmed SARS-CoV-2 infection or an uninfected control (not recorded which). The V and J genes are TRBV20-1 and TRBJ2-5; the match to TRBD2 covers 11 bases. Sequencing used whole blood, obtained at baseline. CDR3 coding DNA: TGCAGTGCTAGGGGGACTAGCGGCCAAGAGACCCAGTACTTC. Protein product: CSARGTSGQETQYF.